The text below deals with one T cell receptor (beta chain). The CDR3 has 15 residues. Trimming removed 2 bases at V and 2 bases at J, with 12 bases between. Germline assignment: CDR1 MNHNS and CDR2 SASEGT. These data belong to a study of technical replicates of blood from a handful of donors. Sequencing used immunoSEQ multiplex PCR; TCRdb keeps in-frame clones, though not all of them. Seen here are roughly 90,000 clones, around 96% observed once, and the top ten hold around 0.37%. The sequence derives from a human donor in good health. The sample comprised T cells isolated from PBMCs. The V and J genes are TRBV6-1 and TRBJ1-2; D remains unclear. CDR3 amino acids: CASSELGRNNYGYTF. The DNA for the CDR3 is TGTGCCAGCAGTGAATTGGGGAGAAACAACTATGGCTACACCTTC.